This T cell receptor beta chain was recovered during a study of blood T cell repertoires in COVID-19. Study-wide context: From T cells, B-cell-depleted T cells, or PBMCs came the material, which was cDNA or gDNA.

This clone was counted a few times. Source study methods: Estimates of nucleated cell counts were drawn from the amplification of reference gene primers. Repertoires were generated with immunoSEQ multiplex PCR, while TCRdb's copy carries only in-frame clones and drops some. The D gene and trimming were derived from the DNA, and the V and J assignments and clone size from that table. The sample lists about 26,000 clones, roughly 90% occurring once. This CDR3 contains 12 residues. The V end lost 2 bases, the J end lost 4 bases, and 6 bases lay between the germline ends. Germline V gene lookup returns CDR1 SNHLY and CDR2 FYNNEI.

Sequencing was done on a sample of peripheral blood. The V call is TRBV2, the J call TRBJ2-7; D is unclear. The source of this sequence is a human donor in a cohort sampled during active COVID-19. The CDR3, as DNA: TGTGCCAGCAGTGAACAGTCTTACGAGCAGTACTTC. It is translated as CASSEQSYEQYF.